This note documents a single T cell receptor (beta chain) sequence. Sequencing was performed with immunoSEQ multiplex PCR; in TCRdb, only in-frame clones are kept and a portion is missing. This table has about 150,000 clones, about four fifths appearing once. This sample was included in a study of blood T cell repertoires in COVID-19. The wider study: Acute-phase and convalescent COVID-19 samples originated in the United States, Italy and Spain. From T cells, B-cell-depleted T cells, or PBMCs came the material, which was cDNA or gDNA.

The TCR comes from a human donor with acute or convalescent COVID-19. The donor label of this sample is uncertain. The sequenced sample was peripheral blood.

The CDR3 DNA reads TGTGCCAGCAGCCTCACAGGGGTGAGAGGGAATACGCAGTATTTT. Its protein is CASSLTGVRGNTQYF. The genes are TRBV25-1 and TRBJ2-3; 7 bases match TRBD1. V was clipped by 6 bases and J by 7 bases; unmatched bases: 13. The CDR3 spans 15 residues. Germline V gene lookup returns CDR1 MGHDK and CDR2 SYGVNS.